This T cell receptor beta chain was recorded in a study of blood T cell repertoires in COVID-19. Looking at the study overall: Specimens from acute and convalescent COVID-19 originated in the United States, Italy and Spain. The analysed material was cDNA or gDNA that came from T cells, B-cell-depleted T cells, or PBMCs.

Authors' processing steps: Amplified reference gene primers provided the basis for estimating nucleated cell counts. Only in-frame clones appear in the TCRdb table, and some are missing; sequencing was by immunoSEQ multiplex PCR. The V and J calls and clone size were taken over from that table, and D and trimming were inferred from the DNA. The repertoire includes 150,000 to 180,000 clones, about 80% of them detected once, and 9.5% to 13% sits in the top ten. Germline V CDR1 and CDR2: LGHNA, YNFKEQ. With 1 base removed from V and 6 bases from J, the gap between germline ends came to 15 bases. This CDR3 spans 15 amino acids. Patients at the Seattle site were enrolled during active infection and followed longitudinally.

The clonotype originates from a woman aged 60 to 75 with COVID-19, enrolled during active disease. The sequenced sample was peripheral blood. The chain recombines TRBV4-2 with TRBJ1-1, with a possible D match to TRBD1 (5 bases). This chain's CDR3 is CASSQVGRRGPEAFF. Written as DNA, the CDR3 is TGTGCCAGCAGCCAAGTCGGTCGGCGGGGCCCTGAAGCTTTCTTT.